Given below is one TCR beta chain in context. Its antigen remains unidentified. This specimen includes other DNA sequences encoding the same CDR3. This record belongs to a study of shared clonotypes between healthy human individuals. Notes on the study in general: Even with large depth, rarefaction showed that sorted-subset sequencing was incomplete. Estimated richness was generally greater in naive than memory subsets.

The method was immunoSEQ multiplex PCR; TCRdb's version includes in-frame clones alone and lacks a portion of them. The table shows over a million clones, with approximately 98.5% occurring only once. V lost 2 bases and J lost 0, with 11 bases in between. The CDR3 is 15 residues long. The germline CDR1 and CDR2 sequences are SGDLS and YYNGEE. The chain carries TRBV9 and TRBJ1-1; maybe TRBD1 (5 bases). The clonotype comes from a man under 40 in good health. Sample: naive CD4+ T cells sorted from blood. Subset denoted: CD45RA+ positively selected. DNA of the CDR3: TGTGCCAGCAGCGTGGGGGGTAGGATGAACACTGAAGCTTTCTTT. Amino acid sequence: CASSVGGRMNTEAFF.